Sequencing of this T cell receptor (beta chain) was carried out in a study of shared clonotypes between healthy human individuals. Study-level information: Plates per donor: three CD4 naive, three CD4 memory, two CD8 naive, one CD8 memory.

The germline V gene encodes CDR1 SGHVS and CDR2 FQNEAQ. V was trimmed by 1 base and J by 5 bases, leaving 9 bases between them. There are 14 residues in the CDR3. About this clone itself: Antigen unknown.

Study-wide findings and caveats: Memory subsets generally showed lower estimated richness than naive subsets.

CD4+ cells yielded CD45RA+ naive and CD45RA-negative memory subsets. TCRdb's table, derived via immunoSEQ multiplex PCR, lists solely in-frame clones and lacks some. This table has 2 million to 3 million clones, more than 85% appearing once. This chain joins TRBV7-8 and TRBJ1-5; D is ambiguous. This TCR derives from a man aged 18 to 30 in good health. Some clones in this sample may be carry-over from other donors' samples. The material sequenced was naive CD4+ T cells from PBMCs. The subset denotes: CD45RA+ positively selected. The CDR3 DNA follows: TGTGCCAGCAGCTTAGTCTCGGGCTATCAGCCCCAGCATTTT. Its protein product is CASSLVSGYQPQHF.